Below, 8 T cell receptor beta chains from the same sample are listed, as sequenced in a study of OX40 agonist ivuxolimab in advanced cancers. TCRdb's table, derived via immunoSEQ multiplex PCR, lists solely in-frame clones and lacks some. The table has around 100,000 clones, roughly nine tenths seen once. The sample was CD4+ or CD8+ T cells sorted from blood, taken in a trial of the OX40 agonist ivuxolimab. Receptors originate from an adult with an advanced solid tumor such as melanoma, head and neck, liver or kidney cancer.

DNA of the CDR3: TGTGCCAGCAGCCTGGGAGTGGGGCGCGGGAATGGCTACACCTTC. Translated, it gives CASSLGVGRGNGYTF. The genes are TRBV11-3 and TRBJ1-2; D perhaps matches TRBD1 (5 bases). The germline CDR1 and CDR2 sequences are SGHNT and YENEEA. V lost 5 bases and J lost 6, with 19 bases in between. The length of the CDR3 is 15 residues. The full variable domain, its missing parts supplied by reference TRBV11-3 and TRBJ1-2, is EAGVVQSPRYKIIEKKQPVAFWCNPISGHNTLYWYLQNLGQGPELLIRYENEEAVDDSQLPKDRFSAERLKGVDSTLKIQPAELGDSAVYLCASSLGVGRGNGYTFGSGTRLTVV.

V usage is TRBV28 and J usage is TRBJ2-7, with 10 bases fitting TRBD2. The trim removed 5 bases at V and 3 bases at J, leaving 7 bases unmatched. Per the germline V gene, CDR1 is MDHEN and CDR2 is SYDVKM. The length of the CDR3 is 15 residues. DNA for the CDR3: TGTGCCAGCAGTCCTCAAGCGGGAGGGGACTACGAGCAGTACTTC. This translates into CASSPQAGGDYEQYF.

CDR3 in amino acids: CASSSKRLARANTGELFF. The CDR3 bases are TGTGCCAGCAGCTCTAAGAGGCTAGCGCGCGCGAACACCGGGGAGCTGTTTTTT. The chain couples TRBV28 to TRBJ2-2; D may be TRBD2 (6 bases). Trimming removed 6 bases from V and 0 bases from J, with 20 bases in between. Per germline, CDR1 MDHEN and CDR2 SYDVKM. This CDR3 is 18 amino acids long.

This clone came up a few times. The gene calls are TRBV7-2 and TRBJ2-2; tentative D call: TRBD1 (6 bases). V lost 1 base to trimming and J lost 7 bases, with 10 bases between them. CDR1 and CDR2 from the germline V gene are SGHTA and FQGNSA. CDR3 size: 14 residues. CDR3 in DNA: TGTGCCAGCAGCTTAGATCCAGGGGTCGGGGAGCTGTTTTTT. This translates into CASSLDPGVGELFF.

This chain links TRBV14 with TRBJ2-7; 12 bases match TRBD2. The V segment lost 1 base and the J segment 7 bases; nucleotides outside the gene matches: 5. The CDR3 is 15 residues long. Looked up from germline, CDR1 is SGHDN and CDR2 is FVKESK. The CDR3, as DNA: TGTGCCAGCAGCCAAGGACTAGCGGGAGTGCGTGAGCAGTACTTC. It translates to CASSQGLAGVREQYF.

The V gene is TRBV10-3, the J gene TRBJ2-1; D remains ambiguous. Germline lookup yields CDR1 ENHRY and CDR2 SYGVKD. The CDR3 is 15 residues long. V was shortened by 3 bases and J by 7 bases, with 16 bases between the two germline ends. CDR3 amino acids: CAISDPARMGNEQFF. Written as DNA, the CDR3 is TGTGCCATCAGTGACCCCGCTCGGATGGGTAATGAGCAGTTCTTC.

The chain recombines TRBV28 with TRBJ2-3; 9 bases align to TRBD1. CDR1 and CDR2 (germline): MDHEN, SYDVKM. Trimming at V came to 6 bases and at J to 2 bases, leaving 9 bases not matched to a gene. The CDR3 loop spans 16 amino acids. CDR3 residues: CASRKQGAVVTDTQYF. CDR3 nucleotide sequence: TGTGCCAGCAGGAAACAGGGGGCTGTCGTCACAGATACGCAGTATTTT.

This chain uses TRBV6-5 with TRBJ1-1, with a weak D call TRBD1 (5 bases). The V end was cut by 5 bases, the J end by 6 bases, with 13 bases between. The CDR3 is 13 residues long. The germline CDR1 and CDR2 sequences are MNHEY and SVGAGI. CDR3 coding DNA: TGTGCCAGCAGTCCTGCAGGGAGGGCTGAAGCTTTCTTT. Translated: CASSPAGRAEAFF.